This T cell receptor (beta chain) was sequenced for a study of shared clonotypes between healthy human individuals. The method was immunoSEQ multiplex PCR; TCRdb's version includes in-frame clones alone and lacks a portion of them. The sample contains some 1,100,000 clones, roughly 74% of which appear only once. Study results and caveats: Compared with clonotypes that all four donors shared, non-shared clonotypes had lower generation probabilities.

Trimming shortened V by 5 bases and J by 0 bases, and 11 bases separated the two germline ends. CDR3 length: 15 residues. The germline V gene has CDR1 MDHEN and CDR2 SYDVKM. Note on this clone: Its antigen is still unknown.

Sequenced sample: memory CD4+ T cells from PBMCs. Subset of the sample: CD45RA-negative fraction. The chain carries TRBV28 and TRBJ1-3; D not resolved. The clonotype comes from a man younger than 35 in good health. Some clones in this sample may be carry-over from other donors' samples. CDR3 amino acids: CASSIGSLSGNTIYF. In DNA, the CDR3 is TGTGCCAGCAGTATCGGGAGTCTCTCTGGAAACACCATATATTTT.